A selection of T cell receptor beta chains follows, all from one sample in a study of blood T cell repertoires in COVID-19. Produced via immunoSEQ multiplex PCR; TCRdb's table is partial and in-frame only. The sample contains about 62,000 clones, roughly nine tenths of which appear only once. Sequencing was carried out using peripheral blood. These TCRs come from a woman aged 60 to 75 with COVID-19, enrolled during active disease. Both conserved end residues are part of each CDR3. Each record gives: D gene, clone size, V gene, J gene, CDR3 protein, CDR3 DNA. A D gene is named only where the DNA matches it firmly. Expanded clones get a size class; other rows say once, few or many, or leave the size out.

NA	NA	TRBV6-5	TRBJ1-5	CASSYSGGGPQHF	TGTGCCAGCAGTTACTCCGGGGGGGGGCCCCAGCATTTT
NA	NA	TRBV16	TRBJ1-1	CAMEGSFSTEAFF	TGTGCCATGGAGGGGTCCTTCAGCACTGAAGCTTTCTTT
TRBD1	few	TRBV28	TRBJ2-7	CASRRQGAGEQYF	TGTGCCAGCAGAAGACAGGGGGCGGGGGAGCAGTACTTC
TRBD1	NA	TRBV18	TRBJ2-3	CASSNGQARTDTQYF	TGTGCCAGCTCAAATGGACAGGCCCGCACAGATACGCAGTATTTT
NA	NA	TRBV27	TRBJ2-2	CASSLSSWDSGLHTGELFF	TGTGCCAGCAGTTTATCTTCCTGGGATAGCGGCCTTCACACCGGGGAGCTGTTTTTT
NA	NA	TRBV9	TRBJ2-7	CASSVDSGTSYEQYF	TGTGCCAGCAGCGTAGACAGCGGAACCTCCTACGAGCAGTACTTC
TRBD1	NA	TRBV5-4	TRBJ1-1	CASSLQGASTEAFF	TGTGCCAGCAGCTTACAGGGGGCGAGCACTGAAGCTTTCTTT
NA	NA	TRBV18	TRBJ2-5	CASSPRWQNQETQYF	TGTGCCAGCTCACCACGGTGGCAGAACCAAGAGACCCAGTACTTC
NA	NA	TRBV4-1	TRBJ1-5	CASSQNPGHRGPMGGNQPQHF	TGCGCCAGCAGCCAGAACCCGGGACACCGAGGGCCTATGGGTGGTAATCAGCCCCAGCATTTT
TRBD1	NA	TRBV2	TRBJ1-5	CASNPYRGGNQPQHF	TGTGCCAGCAATCCGTACAGGGGAGGCAATCAGCCCCAGCATTTT
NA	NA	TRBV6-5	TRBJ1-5	CASSRAGNSNQPQHF	TGTGCCAGCAGTCGGGCGGGAAATAGCAATCAGCCCCAGCATTTT
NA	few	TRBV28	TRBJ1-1	CASSFLAGKNTEAFF	TGTGCCAGCAGTTTCTTGGCAGGAAAGAACACTGAAGCTTTCTTT
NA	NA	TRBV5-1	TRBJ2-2	CASSLITLPGELFF	TGCGCCAGCAGCTTGATCACTCTCCCCGGGGAGCTGTTTTTT
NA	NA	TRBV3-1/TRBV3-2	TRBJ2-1	CASSQADNEQFF	TGTGCCAGCAGCCAAGCCGACAATGAGCAGTTCTTC
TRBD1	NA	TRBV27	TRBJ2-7	CASSLIGQGINEQYF	TGTGCCAGCAGTCTAATCGGACAGGGGATAAACGAGCAGTACTTC
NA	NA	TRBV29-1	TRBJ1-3	CSVGQSSGNTIYF	TGCAGCGTTGGACAGAGCTCTGGAAACACCATATATTTT
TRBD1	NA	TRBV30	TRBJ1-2	CAWTSTGGTTYYGYTF	TGTGCCTGGACCTCGACAGGGGGGACGACTTACTATGGCTACACCTTC
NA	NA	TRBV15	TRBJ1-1	CATSRGPNTEAFF	TGTGCCACCAGCAGAGGGCCGAACACTGAAGCTTTCTTT
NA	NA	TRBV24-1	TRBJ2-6	CATSDMTAGANVLTF	TGTGCCACCAGTGACATGACTGCTGGGGCCAACGTCCTGACTTTC
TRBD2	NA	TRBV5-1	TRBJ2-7	CASSSLVNSGAYEQYF	TGCGCCAGCAGCTCCCTCGTTAATAGCGGGGCCTACGAGCAGTACTTC
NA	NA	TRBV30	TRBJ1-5	CAWSGGHSNQPQHF	TGTGCCTGGAGTGGGGGACACTCCAATCAGCCCCAGCATTTT
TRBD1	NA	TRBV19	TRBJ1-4	CASSLDRGREKLFF	TGTGCCAGTAGTTTGGACAGGGGGCGTGAAAAACTGTTTTTT
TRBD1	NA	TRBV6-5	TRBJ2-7	CASRRTTGQYYEQYF	TGTGCCAGCAGGCGAACAACGGGACAGTACTACGAGCAGTACTTC
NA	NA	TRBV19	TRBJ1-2	CASSILTAYGYTF	TGTGCCAGTAGTATCCTTACCGCGTATGGCTACACCTTC
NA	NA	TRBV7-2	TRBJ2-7	CASSLIGTSRAF	TGTGCCAGCAGCTTAATCGGGACAAGTAGGGCCTTC
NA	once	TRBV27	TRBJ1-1	CASSSRQRVLLNTEAFF	TGTGCCAGCAGTTCCCGACAGCGTGTGTTATTGAACACTGAAGCTTTCTTT
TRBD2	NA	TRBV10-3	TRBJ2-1	CAIRPGLEGSNEQFF	TGTGCCATCAGGCCGGGACTAGAGGGGAGTAATGAGCAGTTCTTC
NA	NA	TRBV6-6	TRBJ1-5	CASSSSSGVMDQPQHF	TGTGCCAGCAGTTCCTCCTCCGGGGTGATGGATCAGCCCCAGCATTTT
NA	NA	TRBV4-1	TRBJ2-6	CASSQARTRQAPGANVLTF	TGCGCCAGCAGCCAAGCCCGAACGAGACAGGCCCCTGGGGCCAACGTCCTGACTTTC
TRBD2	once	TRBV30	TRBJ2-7	CAWSLIAGIVTYEQYF	TGTGCCTGGAGCCTAATAGCGGGAATAGTTACCTACGAGCAGTACTTC
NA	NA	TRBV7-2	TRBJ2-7	CASSLEPGSRYEQYF	TGTGCCAGCAGCTTAGAGCCCGGGAGTCGCTACGAGCAGTACTTC
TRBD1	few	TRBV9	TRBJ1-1	CASSVEGATGVNTEAFF	TGTGCCAGCAGCGTAGAGGGGGCGACAGGGGTGAACACTGAAGCTTTCTTT
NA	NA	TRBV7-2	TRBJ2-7	CASSWLGSSYEQYF	TGTGCCAGCAGCTGGCTAGGCAGCTCCTACGAGCAGTACTTC
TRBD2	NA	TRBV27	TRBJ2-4	CAPAVPSGRNIQYF	TGTGCCCCGGCGGTCCCTAGCGGACGAAACATTCAGTACTTC
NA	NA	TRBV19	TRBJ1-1	CASSNHRVAAFF	TGTGCCAGTAGTAACCACAGGGTGGCAGCTTTCTTT
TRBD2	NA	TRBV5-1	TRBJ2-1	CASSLLAGGQDEQFF	TGCGCCAGCAGCTTACTAGCGGGAGGTCAAGATGAGCAGTTCTTC
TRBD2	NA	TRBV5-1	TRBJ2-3	CASSFLSGTASTDTQYF	TGCGCCAGCAGCTTCCTTAGCGGGACCGCTAGCACAGATACGCAGTATTTT
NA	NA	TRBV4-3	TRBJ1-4	CASSQDLREGQDEKLFF	TGCGCCAGCAGCCAAGATCTAAGAGAAGGCCAGGATGAAAAACTGTTTTTT
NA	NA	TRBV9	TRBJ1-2	CASSSDTAGPLGYTF	TGTGCCAGCAGCTCGGACACCGCGGGACCGCTGGGCTACACCTTC
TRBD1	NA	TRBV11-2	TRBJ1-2	CASSALRGTGGYTF	TGTGCCAGCAGCGCCTTACGGGGGACAGGCGGCTACACCTTC
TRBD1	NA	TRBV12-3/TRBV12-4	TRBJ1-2	CASSLGQGGGYTF	TGTGCCAGCAGTTTAGGACAGGGAGGTGGCTACACCTTC
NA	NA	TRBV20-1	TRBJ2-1	CSARETGQFF	TGCAGTGCTAGGGAGACGGGGCAGTTCTTC
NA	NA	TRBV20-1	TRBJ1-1	CSASVGANTEAFF	TGCAGTGCTAGTGTAGGGGCGAACACTGAAGCTTTCTTT
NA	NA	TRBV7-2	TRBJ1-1	CASSEIPGVPAFF	TGTGCCAGCAGCGAGATACCGGGGGTCCCAGCTTTCTTT
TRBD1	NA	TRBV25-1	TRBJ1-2	CASRGSGQGFGYTF	TGTGCCAGCAGGGGCTCCGGACAGGGGTTTGGCTACACCTTC
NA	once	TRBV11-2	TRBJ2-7	CASSLVRQGGYEQYF	TGTGCCAGCAGCTTAGTGAGGCAGGGGGGATACGAGCAGTACTTC
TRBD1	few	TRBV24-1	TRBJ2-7	CATSTRDRGREQYF	TGTGCCACCAGTACCCGGGACAGGGGGCGGGAGCAGTACTTC
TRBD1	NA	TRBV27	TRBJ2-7	CASSSRDRVSYEQYF	TGTGCCAGCAGTTCCCGGGACAGGGTTTCCTACGAGCAGTACTTC
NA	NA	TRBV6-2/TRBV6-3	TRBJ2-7	CASSGTTYEQYF	TGTGCCAGCAGCGGGACAACCTACGAGCAGTACTTC
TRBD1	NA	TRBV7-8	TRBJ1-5	CASSRDRVNQPQHF	TGTGCCAGCAGCCGCGACAGGGTCAATCAGCCCCAGCATTTT